A single T cell receptor (beta chain) is shown here with its context. Its specificity is not known. It was uncontrolled infection, other autoimmune disease, pregnancy or lactation that excluded patients. Together with thyroid ultrasound, orbital computed tomography, serum thyroxine and TRAb, clinical symptoms were used for diagnoses. The data were taken from a study of T cells in Graves' hyperthyroidism and ophthalmopathy. Study-wide points: Prediction of ophthalmopathy progression came a median around 7.1 months pre-onset. Most thyroid clonotypes that were expanded above 0.001 also turned up in blood.

Germline CDR1 and CDR2: MGHDK and SYGVNS. V was shortened by 10 bases and J by 3 bases, with 19 bases between the two germline ends. The CDR3 totals 15 residues. Amplification targeted TCR beta CDR3 regions from RNA transcripts. First-round RT-PCR of the TCR CDR3 relied on the HTBI primer set. Each CDR3 protein gets one entry after TCRdb re-called the multiplex PCR reads with MiXCR. The sample has 450,000 to 700,000 distinct CDR3 sequences; 46% are singletons. The origin of this receptor is an adult woman with Graves' disease, either hyperthyroidism or ophthalmopathy (not recorded which). The chain joins TRBV25-1 to TRBJ1-5; D uncertain. Specimen: peripheral blood or thyroid tissue (not recorded which). The CDR3 loop is CATHTIRGYNQPQHF. The CDR3 DNA is TGTGCCACACACACTATCAGAGGGTACAATCAGCCCCAGCATTTT. Full variable domain (outside the CDR3, taken from reference TRBV25-1 and TRBJ1-5): EADIYQTPRYLVIGTGKKITLECSQTMGHDKMYWYQQDPGMELHLIHYSYGVNSTEKGDLSSESTVSRIRTEHFPLTLESARPSHTSQYLCATHTIRGYNQPQHFGDGTRLSIL.